This is a list of T cell receptor beta chains from one sample in a study of T cells in Graves' hyperthyroidism and ophthalmopathy. MiXCR, applied by TCRdb to the multiplex PCR reads, yields one record per CDR3 protein. Here the sample spans about 350,000 distinct CDR3 sequences, approximately 15% being singletons. Sequencing was done on a sample of blood. All receptors derive from a woman aged 25 to 45 with Graves' hyperthyroidism. Both conserved end residues are part of each CDR3. The D gene is left open where the match is weak. Clone size appears in some rows only: once, few, many, or a class for an expanded clone.

v_call: TRBV20-1; clone_size: NA; d_call: NA; j_call: TRBJ2-7; cdr3_nt: TGCAGTGCTAGAGTGGTTGGAGGGAGAGTCGCTGGGGGCGAGCAGTACTTC; cdr3_aa: CSARVVGGRVAGGEQYF
v_call: TRBV6-5; clone_size: few; d_call: TRBD2; j_call: TRBJ2-7; cdr3_nt: TGTGCCAGCAGTTCAACAGCGGGAACCCATTACGAGCAGTACTTC; cdr3_aa: CASSSTAGTHYEQYF
v_call: TRBV20-1; clone_size: few; d_call: NA; j_call: TRBJ2-7; cdr3_nt: TGCAGTGCTAGAGTGGCAGGACCCTACGAGCAGTACTTC; cdr3_aa: CSARVAGPYEQYF
v_call: TRBV18; clone_size: many; d_call: TRBD2; j_call: TRBJ2-1; cdr3_nt: TGTGCCAGCTCACCACGCGGGAGTGGGGCCGATGAGCAGTTCTTC; cdr3_aa: CASSPRGSGADEQFF
v_call: TRBV6-1; clone_size: many; d_call: NA; j_call: TRBJ2-1; cdr3_nt: TGTGCCAGCAGGTCCTCGGAGCTAGGCAATGAGCAGTTCTTC; cdr3_aa: CASRSSELGNEQFF
v_call: TRBV7-8; clone_size: NA; d_call: NA; j_call: TRBJ1-6; cdr3_nt: TGTGCCAGCAGCCATCCGGACGATCCAAGCTCCTATAATTCACCCCTCCACTTT; cdr3_aa: CASSHPDDPSSYNSPLHF
v_call: TRBV7-2; clone_size: many; d_call: NA; j_call: TRBJ2-1; cdr3_nt: TGTGCCAGCAGCTCGTCCTCCCCATGGGGGCCCTACAATGAGCAGTTCTTC; cdr3_aa: CASSSSSPWGPYNEQFF
v_call: TRBV29-1; clone_size: many; d_call: NA; j_call: TRBJ2-1; cdr3_nt: TGCAGCGTTGTGCTTACTACTTACAATGAGCAGTTCTTC; cdr3_aa: CSVVLTTYNEQFF
v_call: TRBV28; clone_size: many; d_call: TRBD2; j_call: TRBJ2-1; cdr3_nt: TGTGCCAGCAGTTGGACTAGCGGGTACAATGAGCAGTTCTTC; cdr3_aa: CASSWTSGYNEQFF
v_call: TRBV20-1; clone_size: few; d_call: NA; j_call: TRBJ2-3; cdr3_nt: TGCAGTGCTGCGAAGGTGGGGGATACGCAGTATTTT; cdr3_aa: CSAAKVGDTQYF
v_call: TRBV4-1; clone_size: NA; d_call: NA; j_call: TRBJ2-3; cdr3_nt: TGCGCCAGCAGCCAAGGCGGCCGGTCAAGCACAGATACGCAGTATTTT; cdr3_aa: CASSQGGRSSTDTQYF
v_call: TRBV20-1; clone_size: many; d_call: NA; j_call: TRBJ2-7; cdr3_nt: TGCAGTGCTAGAACCCCAATGGGGTTTGGGAGCGAGCAGTACTTC; cdr3_aa: CSARTPMGFGSEQYF
v_call: TRBV3-1; clone_size: few; d_call: TRBD1; j_call: TRBJ1-6; cdr3_nt: TGTGCCAGCAGCCGAATCACAGGGGGAGATTCACCCCTCCACTTT; cdr3_aa: CASSRITGGDSPLHF
v_call: TRBV29-1; clone_size: many; d_call: TRBD1; j_call: TRBJ1-2; cdr3_nt: TGCAGCGTTGGCGCTGGGACAGGGGGCGACGGCTACACCTTC; cdr3_aa: CSVGAGTGGDGYTF
v_call: TRBV3-1; clone_size: few; d_call: NA; j_call: TRBJ1-2; cdr3_nt: TGTGCCAGCAGCCAAGACCGGGCGCAAGGCTACACCTTC; cdr3_aa: CASSQDRAQGYTF
v_call: TRBV12-3/TRBV12-4; clone_size: NA; d_call: NA; j_call: TRBJ1-5; cdr3_nt: TGTGCCAGCAGTTTGAGCAGCAGGAATCAGCCCCAGCATTTT; cdr3_aa: CASSLSSRNQPQHF
v_call: TRBV13; clone_size: many; d_call: NA; j_call: TRBJ1-1; cdr3_nt: TGTGCCAGCAGCTGGCAGGGCACTGAAGCTTTCTTT; cdr3_aa: CASSWQGTEAFF
v_call: TRBV6-6; clone_size: NA; d_call: TRBD2; j_call: TRBJ2-5; cdr3_nt: TGTGCCAGCAGTTACTCGGGAAATCCACTAGCGGGAGGGGAAGAGACCCAGTACTTC; cdr3_aa: CASSYSGNPLAGGEETQYF
v_call: TRBV2; clone_size: many; d_call: TRBD1; j_call: TRBJ2-5; cdr3_nt: TGTGCCAGCAGTGAATCGACAGGGGGGACCCAGTACTTC; cdr3_aa: CASSESTGGTQYF
v_call: TRBV18; clone_size: NA; d_call: NA; j_call: TRBJ1-2; cdr3_nt: TGTGCCAGCTCACCTCCACAGGGCCTCGGGTATGGCTACACCTTC; cdr3_aa: CASSPPQGLGYGYTF
v_call: TRBV12-3/TRBV12-4; clone_size: many; d_call: NA; j_call: TRBJ1-4; cdr3_nt: TGTGCCAGCAGGACGTCACTACGGAATGAAAAACTGTTTTTT; cdr3_aa: CASRTSLRNEKLFF
v_call: TRBV12-3/TRBV12-4; clone_size: many; d_call: NA; j_call: TRBJ2-2; cdr3_nt: TGTGCCAGCAGTTTAACGGTGAAAGGCACCGGGGAGCTGTTTTTT; cdr3_aa: CASSLTVKGTGELFF
v_call: TRBV12-3/TRBV12-4; clone_size: NA; d_call: NA; j_call: TRBJ1-1; cdr3_nt: TGTGCCAGCAGTTTAGATAAGTCCGAAGCTTTCTTT; cdr3_aa: CASSLDKSEAFF
v_call: TRBV11-2; clone_size: many; d_call: TRBD1; j_call: TRBJ1-6; cdr3_nt: TGTGCCAGCAGACGACCCGGGACAGGGAATTCACCCCTCCACTTT; cdr3_aa: CASRRPGTGNSPLHF
v_call: TRBV12-3/TRBV12-4; clone_size: few; d_call: NA; j_call: TRBJ1-3; cdr3_nt: TGTGCCAGCAGTTCAACAGACTCTGGAAACACCATATATTTT; cdr3_aa: CASSSTDSGNTIYF
v_call: TRBV13; clone_size: many; d_call: TRBD1; j_call: TRBJ1-1; cdr3_nt: TGTGCCAGCAGCCCCACGCAAAGGGACAGTGAAGCTTTCTTT; cdr3_aa: CASSPTQRDSEAFF
v_call: TRBV7-2; clone_size: few; d_call: NA; j_call: TRBJ2-7; cdr3_nt: TGTGCCAGCAGCATTAGACAGGGGACTAACTACGAGCAGTACTTC; cdr3_aa: CASSIRQGTNYEQYF
v_call: TRBV14; clone_size: NA; d_call: NA; j_call: TRBJ2-1; cdr3_nt: TGTGCCAGCAGCCAAGGTAGCAATGAGCAGTTCTTC; cdr3_aa: CASSQGSNEQFF
v_call: TRBV28; clone_size: NA; d_call: NA; j_call: TRBJ1-3; cdr3_nt: TGTGCCAGCAGTTTAGAGCGGAGGGGAGCGGGAAACACCATATATTTT; cdr3_aa: CASSLERRGAGNTIYF
v_call: TRBV5-8; clone_size: NA; d_call: NA; j_call: TRBJ2-3; cdr3_nt: TGTGCCAGCAGCGCCGGGGGCGGGTCAGATACGCAGTATTTT; cdr3_aa: CASSAGGGSDTQYF
v_call: TRBV12-3/TRBV12-4; clone_size: many; d_call: TRBD2; j_call: TRBJ2-1; cdr3_nt: TGTGCCAGCAGGAGGGCGGGAGTTTTAGAGCAGTTCTTC; cdr3_aa: CASRRAGVLEQFF
v_call: TRBV12-3/TRBV12-4; clone_size: NA; d_call: NA; j_call: TRBJ1-5; cdr3_nt: TGTGCCAGCAGTTTGGGGGGATTCTTTCGGCCCCAGCATTTT; cdr3_aa: CASSLGGFFRPQHF
v_call: TRBV27; clone_size: many; d_call: NA; j_call: TRBJ2-1; cdr3_nt: TGTGCCAGCAGTGAGCCCCTGAAGCGGAACAATGAGCAGTTCTTC; cdr3_aa: CASSEPLKRNNEQFF
v_call: TRBV7-9; clone_size: NA; d_call: TRBD2; j_call: TRBJ2-1; cdr3_nt: TGTGCCAGCAGCGCCGAGGGACTAGCTGTATACAATGAGCAGTTCTTC; cdr3_aa: CASSAEGLAVYNEQFF
v_call: TRBV27; clone_size: many; d_call: TRBD1; j_call: TRBJ2-7; cdr3_nt: TGTGCCAGCAGTCCCGGGACAGGGGGGGGTTACGAGCAGTACTTC; cdr3_aa: CASSPGTGGGYEQYF
v_call: TRBV3-1; clone_size: many; d_call: TRBD1; j_call: TRBJ2-3; cdr3_nt: TGTGCCAGCAGCTATACAGGGGCCACAGATACGCAGTATTTT; cdr3_aa: CASSYTGATDTQYF
v_call: TRBV12-3/TRBV12-4; clone_size: many; d_call: TRBD2; j_call: TRBJ2-4; cdr3_nt: TGTGCCAGCAGTTGGGAGGGAAAAAACATTCAGTACTTC; cdr3_aa: CASSWEGKNIQYF
v_call: TRBV11-2; clone_size: many; d_call: NA; j_call: TRBJ2-1; cdr3_nt: TGTGCCAGCAGCTTATCAAGAAATGAGCAGTTCTTC; cdr3_aa: CASSLSRNEQFF
v_call: TRBV6-6; clone_size: few; d_call: NA; j_call: TRBJ2-3; cdr3_nt: TGTGCCAGCAGTTACTCCTATACGACGGGGGACACAGATACGCAGTATTTT; cdr3_aa: CASSYSYTTGDTDTQYF
v_call: TRBV20-1; clone_size: many; d_call: NA; j_call: TRBJ2-5; cdr3_nt: TGCAGTGCTAGAGCGCAGGCACAAGAGACCCAGTACTTC; cdr3_aa: CSARAQAQETQYF
v_call: TRBV7-8; clone_size: many; d_call: NA; j_call: TRBJ1-1; cdr3_nt: TGTGCCAGCAGCTTAGTCCTTATGAGGAACACTGAAGCTTTCTTT; cdr3_aa: CASSLVLMRNTEAFF
v_call: TRBV6-1; clone_size: many; d_call: NA; j_call: TRBJ2-7; cdr3_nt: TGTGCCAGCAGTGGGGGTCACATCGCCTACGAGCAGTACTTC; cdr3_aa: CASSGGHIAYEQYF
v_call: TRBV3-1; clone_size: NA; d_call: NA; j_call: TRBJ2-1; cdr3_nt: TGTGCCAGCAGCCAAGGTGGCACTAGCCGGACAAGTGAGCAGTTCTTC; cdr3_aa: CASSQGGTSRTSEQFF
v_call: TRBV19; clone_size: NA; d_call: TRBD2; j_call: TRBJ2-7; cdr3_nt: TGTGCCAGTAGTATGGAGGCACTAGCGGGATACGAGCAGTACTTC; cdr3_aa: CASSMEALAGYEQYF